Following are 6 T cell receptor beta chains from one sample sequenced in a study of identical twins. TCRdb reprocessed the 5' RACE reads with MiXCR, giving one entry per CDR3 protein. In the table there are around 220,000 distinct CDR3 sequences, 10% of which are singletons. Sequencing was carried out using memory T cells sorted from blood. The receptors were sampled from a man in his fifties or sixties in good health.

The table lists this clonotype with a few counts. The chain uses TRBV25-1 and TRBJ1-1, with D possibly being TRBD1 (5 bases). The CDR3 spans 13 residues. Germline values: CDR1 MGHDK, CDR2 SYGVNS. Trimming stripped 7 bases from V and 3 bases from J, with 12 bases between. The CDR3 sequence is CASNGRVDTEAFF. The DNA for the CDR3 is TGTGCCAGCAACGGCAGGGTGGACACTGAAGCTTTCTTT.

In this sample, this clonotype turned up a few times. This chain links TRBV11-2 with TRBJ1-2; a weak D match, TRBD1 (6 bases). The germline V and J ends were trimmed by 4 bases and 4 bases, with 10 bases remaining between them. In germline, CDR1 is SGHAT, CDR2 FQNNGV. CDR3 size: 13 residues. As DNA, the CDR3 is TGTGCCAGCAGCTCGACAGGACCCTATGGCTACACCTTC. This sequence encodes CASSSTGPYGYTF.

V and J are TRBV29-1 and TRBJ1-1; D not certain. Germline CDR1 reads SQVTM; CDR2 reads ANQGSEA. This CDR3 has 13 amino acids. The V end lost 8 bases, the J end lost 0 bases, and 13 bases lay between the germline ends. CDR3 DNA sequence: TGCAGCACAAGGGAGGCAGTGAACACTGAAGCTTTCTTT. This gives the protein CSTREAVNTEAFF. Variable domain in full (rest from reference TRBV29-1 and TRBJ1-1): SAVISQKPSRDICQRGTSLTIQCQVDSQVTMMFWYRQQPGQSLTLIATANQGSEATYESGFVIDKFPISRPNLTFSTLTVSNMSPEDSSIYLCSTREAVNTEAFFGQGTRLTVV.

This clonotype was observed at least ten times. This CDR3 is CASSYLGADTQYF. The CDR3 DNA reads as TGTGCCAGCAGTTACTTGGGTGCAGATACGCAGTATTTT. The rearrangement links TRBV6-2 or TRBV6-3 to TRBJ2-3; D remains unclear. V lost 1 base and J 4 bases, leaving 6 bases between the germline ends. CDR1 is MNHEY and CDR2 is SVGEGT in the germline V gene. CDR3 length: 13 residues.

This rearrangement joins TRBV5-1 to TRBJ2-2; 10 bases fit TRBD2. Germline V CDR1 and CDR2: SGHRS, YFSETQ. With V trimmed by 0 bases and J by 7 bases, 9 bases remained unmatched. This CDR3 has 17 residues. The CDR3 region has the DNA TGCGCCAGCAGCTTGGAACTAGCGGGGACCCACGGCGGGGAGCTGTTTTTT. Translated: CASSLELAGTHGGELFF. The complete variable domain, with remaining parts taken from reference TRBV5-1 and TRBJ2-2, reads KAGVTQTPRYLIKTRGQQVTLSCSPISGHRSVSWYQQTPGQGLQFLFEYFSETQRNKGNFPGRFSGRQFSNSRSEMNVSTLELGDSALYLCASSLELAGTHGGELFFGEGSRLTVL.

This clonotype was observed at least ten times. This chain links TRBV6-1 with TRBJ1-1; possible D gene TRBD1, 6 bases. Germline CDR1 MNHNS, CDR2 SASEGT. The CDR3 runs 16 residues. Trimming stripped 5 bases from V and 0 bases from J, with 16 bases between. The CDR3 coding sequence is TGTGCCAGCAGTCCTGACAGGTTCTTCATGAACACTGAAGCTTTCTTT. It yields the protein CASSPDRFFMNTEAFF.